These 25 T cell receptor beta chains were all obtained from the same sample, sequenced in a study of blood T cells in healthy people across ages. Combining a sample-barcoded 5' primer with a J-beta primer mix, a second PCR ran for about 6 to 11 cycles. TCRdb called the 5' RACE reads again in MiXCR, with one record for every CDR3 protein. The sample has about 1.7 million distinct CDR3 sequences, over 25% seen once; the top ten hold 7% to 9%. Sequencing used blood. The receptor set was obtained from a woman aged 30 to 39 in good health.

This clonotype has only a few counts. The genes are TRBV5-1 and TRBJ2-4, with D maybe TRBD2 (5 bases). V was trimmed by 2 bases and J by 7 bases, leaving 19 bases between them. CDR1 and CDR2 (germline): SGHRS, YFSETQ. This CDR3 is built from 16 residues. Here the CDR3 reads CASSFASDGGENIQYF. CDR3 sequence (DNA): TGCGCCAGCAGCTTTGCCTCGGACGGAGGTGAGAACATTCAGTACTTC.

This clonotype has more than one count but fewer than ten. The rearrangement uses TRBV12-3 or TRBV12-4 and TRBJ2-1, with 9 nucleotides matching TRBD1. The CDR3 consists of 14 residues. J lost 7 bases, V lost 3 bases, and 4 bases had no gene match. Here the CDR3 reads CASSFRTGVNEQFF. DNA for the CDR3: TGTGCCAGCAGTTTTAGGACAGGGGTTAATGAGCAGTTCTTC.

The chain carries TRBV12-3 or TRBV12-4 and TRBJ1-1; perhaps TRBD1 as D (5 bases). CDR3 size: 14 residues. V gave up 1 base and J gave up 4 bases, with 10 bases separating them. The CDR3 bases are TGTGCCAGCAGTTTAGAGTATGGGGGCACTGAAGCTTTCTTT. Its translation: CASSLEYGGTEAFF.

This clonotype was seen ten or more times. The chain is built from TRBV5-1 and TRBJ2-3; possibly TRBD1 or TRBD2 for D (5 bases each). Germline CDR1 and CDR2: SGHRS and YFSETQ. Between the trimmed V and J ends, which lost 1 base and 3 bases, there was a span of 9 bases. CDR3 length equals 14 residues. The CDR3 sequence: CASSLWGRTDTQYF. CDR3 DNA sequence: TGCGCCAGCAGCTTGTGGGGACGAACAGATACGCAGTATTTT.

This clonotype was found many times. This chain connects TRBV7-2 to TRBJ2-3, with a weak D call TRBD2 (5 bases). The V gene's germline CDR1 is SGHTA and CDR2 FQGNSA. V lost 2 bases and J lost 5, with 20 bases in between. There are 17 residues in the CDR3. The CDR3 sequence: CASSLSRREGVGDTQYF. DNA of the CDR3: TGTGCCAGCAGCTTATCGCGGCGAGAGGGCGTTGGAGATACGCAGTATTTT.

There are a few counts of this clonotype. The chain recombines TRBV4-1 with TRBJ2-3; maybe TRBD1 (5 bases). Per germline, CDR1 MGHRA and CDR2 YSYEKL. V lost 2 bases and J 4 bases, leaving 16 bases between the germline ends. The CDR3 runs 16 residues. The DNA for the CDR3 is TGCGCCAGCAGCCAACCAAGTGCCAGGGCAGCAGATACGCAGTATTTT. This translates into CASSQPSARAADTQYF.

The chain links TRBV10-2 to TRBJ2-5; D gene ambiguous. Germline V gene sequence: CDR1 WSHSY, CDR2 SAAADI. V dropped 6 bases and J dropped 5 bases, with 16 bases sitting between them. This CDR3 region has 14 residues. The CDR3 is CASSLELGRETQYF. CDR3 in DNA: TGCGCCAGCAGCCTCGAGTTGGGCAGGGAGACCCAGTACTTC.

In this sample, this clonotype turned up a few times. The V gene is TRBV4-1, the J gene TRBJ2-6; TRBD1 agrees at 8 bases. V dropped 0 bases and J dropped 0; count of bases not matched to a gene: 7. The length of the CDR3 is 19 residues. Germline V gives CDR1 MGHRA, CDR2 YSYEKL. CDR3 amino acids: CASSQDGGTGGSGANVLTF. As DNA, the CDR3 is TGCGCCAGCAGCCAAGATGGTGGGACAGGCGGCTCTGGGGCCAACGTCCTGACTTTC.

The chain carries TRBV6-5 and TRBJ2-1; D tentatively reads TRBD1 or TRBD2 (5 bases each). Germline CDR1 is MNHEY and CDR2 is SVGAGI. The ends were cut back, 5 bases at V and 7 bases at J, with 21 bases in the middle. This CDR3 comprises 16 residues. The CDR3 region has the DNA TGTGCCAGCAGTCCCGAACCTCGACCAGAGGGGAATGAGCAGTTCTTC. Protein sequence: CASSPEPRPEGNEQFF.

This clonotype was recorded at least ten times. The genes are TRBV20-1 and TRBJ1-2, with TRBD1 matching over 7 bases. The germline V gene encodes CDR1 DFQATT and CDR2 SNEGSKA (reference sequence). This CDR3 is 13 amino acids long. The V segment lost 6 bases and the J segment 5 bases; nucleotides outside the gene matches: 9. The CDR3 sequence: CSAPAKGAYGYTF. CDR3 nucleotides: TGCAGTGCCCCCGCCAAGGGGGCGTATGGCTACACCTTC.

This clonotype was recorded many times. The gene calls are TRBV11-2 and TRBJ1-2; D ambiguous. Trimming pared 4 bases from V and 8 bases from J, leaving 11 bases between. Germline CDR1 and CDR2: SGHAT and FQNNGV. The CDR3 totals 12 residues. CDR3 region: CASSSSIGGYTF. The CDR3 region has the DNA TGTGCCAGCAGCTCGAGCATTGGGGGCTACACCTTC.

Of note for this clonotype: One base away lies a much larger clone, so this may be a sequencing read error. J is TRBJ2-1 and V is TRBV20-1; 7 bases are shared with TRBD2. Germline CDR1 is DFQATT and CDR2 is SNEGSKA (reference sequence). The CDR3 loop spans 14 amino acids. V was clipped by 5 bases and J by 6 bases; unmatched bases: 10. For the CDR3, the DNA is TGCAGTGCTGACCAACCTAGCGGTGTCAATGAGCAGTTCTTC. It specifies CSADQPSGVNEQFF.

This clonotype was seen more than once but under ten times. The rearrangement uses TRBV6-5 and TRBJ2-7; 8 bases map to TRBD2. Germline CDR1 reads MNHEY; CDR2 reads SVGAGI. The junction had 11 bases not matched to a gene; V was cut back by 10 bases and J by 3 bases. This CDR3 has 14 residues. CDR3 in amino acids: CANSLLAVNYEQYF. CDR3 DNA: TGTGCCAACAGCCTACTAGCGGTGAACTACGAGCAGTACTTC.

At least ten counts were recorded for this clonotype. This chain uses TRBV12-3 or TRBV12-4 with TRBJ2-7, with a tentative D call TRBD1 (6 bases). The CDR3 is 12 residues long. Trimming left V 3 bases short and J 5 bases short, with 8 bases between. CDR3 residues: CASSFGQNEQYF. CDR3 nucleotide sequence: TGTGCCAGCAGTTTTGGACAGAACGAGCAGTACTTC.

This rearrangement joins TRBV20-1 to TRBJ2-1, with 8 bases aligning to TRBD2. The assigned J gene may be wrong: the sequence end matches TRBJ2-7 better. CDR3 length: 15 amino acids. The V gene's germline CDR1 is DFQATT and CDR2 SNEGSKA (reference sequence). The CDR3, as DNA: TGCAGTGCTAGAGATATTACTAGCGGCTACAATGAGCAGTACTTC. Protein: CSARDITSGYNEQYF.

This clonotype has ten or more counts. The chain recombines TRBV7-9 with TRBJ2-4; a possible D gene is TRBD2 (5 bases). The CDR3 length is 16 residues. Trimming removed 5 bases from V and 0 bases from J, with 14 bases in between. Germline CDR1 reads SEHNR; CDR2 reads FQNEAQ (reference sequence). The CDR3 DNA is TGTGCCAGCAGCCCTGAGGCGGGTCTAGCCAAAAACATTCAGTACTTC. As protein: CASSPEAGLAKNIQYF.

The CDR3 region is CASSQHGGDHGYTF. CDR3 DNA: TGTGCCAGCAGCCAACACGGCGGGGACCATGGCTACACCTTC. J is TRBJ1-2 and V is TRBV3-1; TRBD1 might be the D (5 bases). Germline V gene sequence: CDR1 LGHDT, CDR2 YNNKEL (reference sequence). The CDR3 extends over 14 amino acids. Trimming took off 2 bases at V and 6 bases at J, with 13 bases between the two ends.

This chain links TRBV4-1 with TRBJ2-3, with 9 bases identical to TRBD2. Germline loops: CDR1 MGHRA, CDR2 YSYEKL. The V and J ends lost 3 bases and 5 bases, in that order; junction bases with no gene match: 15. The CDR3 runs 18 residues. CDR3 in amino acids: CASSHPREAGGPGDTQYF. As DNA, the CDR3 is TGCGCCAGCAGCCACCCCCGTGAGGCGGGAGGGCCAGGAGATACGCAGTATTTT.

For this clonotype: The CDR3 carries no conserved terminal phenylalanine or tryptophan, so it likely arises from a read error. This rearrangement joins TRBV20-1 to TRBJ2-5; 7 nucleotides align to TRBD1. Germline assignment: CDR1 DFQATT and CDR2 SNEGSKA (reference sequence). The CDR3 loop spans 12 amino acids. J was trimmed by 1 base and V by 4 bases; bases with no gene match: 0. DNA of the CDR3: TGCAGTGCTAACAGGGGCCAAGAGACCCAGTACTCC. Translated: CSANRGQETQYS.

As concerns this clonotype: A read error may produce the germline difference seen at one junction end. V is TRBV10-3 and J is TRBJ2-7; 7 bases agree with TRBD2. The CDR3 has 13 residues. Germline assignment: CDR1 ENHRY and CDR2 SYGVKD. CDR3 bases: TGTGCCATCGGCCTGGGAGGGTTCGACGAGCGGTACTTC. It specifies CAIGLGGFDERYF.

This clonotype was picked up many times. The chain is built from TRBV2 and TRBJ2-7; 9 bases agree with TRBD1. Losses at the gene ends were 3 bases for V and 2 bases for J; bases not matched to a gene: 2. Germline V gene sequence: CDR1 SNHLY, CDR2 FYNNEI. This CDR3 has 14 residues. The CDR3 loop reads CASSERQGAYEQYF. CDR3 in DNA: TGTGCCAGCAGTGAGCGACAGGGGGCCTACGAGCAGTACTTC.

The chain combines TRBV5-6 with TRBJ1-2, with TRBD1 as a possible D gene (6 bases). This CDR3 has 18 residues. V was trimmed by 4 bases and J by 6 bases, leaving 28 bases between them. Germline CDR1 is SGHDT and CDR2 is YYEEEE. The CDR3 bases are TGTGCCAGCAGCCGACGAGGGACCGCTCGGGGGCTGAGGAATGGCTACACCTTC. Residues: CASSRRGTARGLRNGYTF.

The table lists this clonotype with a count of one. The chain employs TRBV7-2 and TRBJ2-7; 12 bases agree with TRBD2. Near its end, the DNA agrees better with TRBJ2-5, so the J call may be wrong. Germline assignment: CDR1 SGHTA and CDR2 FQGNSA. The CDR3 spans 17 residues. Written as DNA, the CDR3 is TGTGCCAGCAGTTCTAGCGGGGGGGCGTCCCCACAAGAGACCCAGTACTTC. Its protein product is CASSSSGGASPQETQYF.

V and J are TRBV18 and TRBJ1-5; D perhaps matches TRBD1 (5 bases). The CDR3 has 15 residues. Germline V gene data show CDR1 as KGHSH and CDR2 as LQKENI. V lost 6 bases, J lost 4 bases, and 16 bases lay in between. The CDR3 DNA follows: TGTGCCAGCTCCCAGGGAGAGTCTCCTAATCAGCCCCAGCATTTT. This codes for CASSQGESPNQPQHF. Supplemented by reference TRBV18 and TRBJ1-5, the full variable domain reads NAGVMQNPRHLVRRRGQEARLRCSPMKGHSHVYWYRQLPEEGLKFMVYLQKENIIDESGMPKERFSAEFPKEGPSILRIQQVVRGDSAAYFCASSQGESPNQPQHFGDGTRLSIL.

A note on this clonotype: This likely stems from a read error, as it lies one base from a far larger clone. CDR3 sequence: CAGSFQVTDTQYF. In nucleotides, the CDR3 is TGTGCCGGCAGTTTTCAAGTCACAGATACGCAGTATTTT. The chain couples TRBV6-5 to TRBJ2-3; D uncertain. This CDR3 is 13 amino acids long. Germline V gene data show CDR1 as MNHEY and CDR2 as SVGAGI.